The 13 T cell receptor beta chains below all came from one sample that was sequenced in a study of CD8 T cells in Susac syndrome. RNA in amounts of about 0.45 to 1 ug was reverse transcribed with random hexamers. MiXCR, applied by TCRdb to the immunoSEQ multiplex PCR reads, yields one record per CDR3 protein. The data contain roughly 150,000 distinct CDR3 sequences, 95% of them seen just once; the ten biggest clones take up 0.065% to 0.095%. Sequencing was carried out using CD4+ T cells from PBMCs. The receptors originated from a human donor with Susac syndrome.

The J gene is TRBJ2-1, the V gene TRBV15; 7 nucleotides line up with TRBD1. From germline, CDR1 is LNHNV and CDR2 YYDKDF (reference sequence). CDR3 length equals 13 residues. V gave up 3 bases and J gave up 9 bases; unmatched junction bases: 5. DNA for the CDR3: TGTGCCACCAGCAGGGATTACAGGGGTGAGCAGTTCTTC. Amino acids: CATSRDYRGEQFF.

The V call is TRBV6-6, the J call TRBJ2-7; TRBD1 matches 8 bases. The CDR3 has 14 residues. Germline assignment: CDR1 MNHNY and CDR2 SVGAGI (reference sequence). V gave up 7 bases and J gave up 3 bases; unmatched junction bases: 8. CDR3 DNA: TGTGCCAGCACTATAGGACAGGGAGACTACGAGCAGTACTTC. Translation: CASTIGQGDYEQYF.

The chain's CDR3 is CASSSTGGYGYTF. Written as DNA, the CDR3 is TGTGCCAGCAGCTCGACAGGGGGATATGGCTACACCTTC. The chain links TRBV7-3 to TRBJ1-2; 9 positions match TRBD1. Trimming at V came to 4 bases and at J to 5 bases, leaving 2 bases not matched to a gene. This CDR3 has 13 residues. In germline, CDR1 is SGHTA, CDR2 FQGTGA.

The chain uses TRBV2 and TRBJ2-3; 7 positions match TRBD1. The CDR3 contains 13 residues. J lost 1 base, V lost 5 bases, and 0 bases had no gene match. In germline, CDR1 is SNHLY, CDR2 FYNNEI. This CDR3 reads CASSTGGTDTQYF. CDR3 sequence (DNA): TGTGCCAGCAGTACAGGGGGCACAGATACGCAGTATTTT.

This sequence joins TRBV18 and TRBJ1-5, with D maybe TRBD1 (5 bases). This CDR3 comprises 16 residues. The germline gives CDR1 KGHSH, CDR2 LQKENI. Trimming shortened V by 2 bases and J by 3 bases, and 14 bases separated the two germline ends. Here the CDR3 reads CASSPASGAPNQPQHF. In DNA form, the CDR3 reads TGTGCCAGCTCACCAGCGTCTGGGGCTCCCAATCAGCCCCAGCATTTT.

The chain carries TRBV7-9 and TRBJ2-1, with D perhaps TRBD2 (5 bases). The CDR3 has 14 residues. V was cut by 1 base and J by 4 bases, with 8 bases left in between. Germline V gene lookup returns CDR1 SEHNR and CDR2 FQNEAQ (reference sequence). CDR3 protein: CASSLGRDYNEQFF. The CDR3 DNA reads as TGTGCCAGCAGCTTAGGTCGGGATTACAATGAGCAGTTCTTC.

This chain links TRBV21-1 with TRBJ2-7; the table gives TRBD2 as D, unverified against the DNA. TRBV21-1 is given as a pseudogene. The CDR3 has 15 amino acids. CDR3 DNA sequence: TGTGCCAGCAGCAAAGGAAGCGGTTCCCCCTACGAGCAGTACTTC. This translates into CASSKGSGSPYEQYF.

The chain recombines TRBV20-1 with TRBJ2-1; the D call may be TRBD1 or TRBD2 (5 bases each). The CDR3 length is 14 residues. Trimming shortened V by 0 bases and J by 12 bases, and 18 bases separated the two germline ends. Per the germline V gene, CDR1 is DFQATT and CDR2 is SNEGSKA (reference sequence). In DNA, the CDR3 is TGCAGTGCTAGAGAGGGACCGGCAACGCGTGTGCAGTTCTTC. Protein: CSAREGPATRVQFF.

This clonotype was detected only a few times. The CDR3, as DNA: TGCAGCGCTGGGCTGTCCTACGAGCAGTACTTC. Its translation: CSAGLSYEQYF. The V call is TRBV29-1, the J call TRBJ2-7, with no clear D. In germline, CDR1 is SQVTM, CDR2 ANQGSEA. Between the trimmed V and J ends, which lost 7 bases and 1 base, there was a span of 8 bases. CDR3 size: 11 residues.

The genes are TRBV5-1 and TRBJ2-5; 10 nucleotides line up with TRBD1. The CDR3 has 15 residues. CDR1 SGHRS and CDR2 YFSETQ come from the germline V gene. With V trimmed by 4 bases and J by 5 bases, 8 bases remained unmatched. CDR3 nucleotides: TGCGCCAGCAGCACGGGACAGGGGTCAGGCGAGACCCAGTACTTC. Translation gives CASSTGQGSGETQYF. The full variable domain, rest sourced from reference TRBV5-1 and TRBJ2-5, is KAGVTQTPRYLIKTRGQQVTLSCSPISGHRSVSWYQQTPGQGLQFLFEYFSETQRNKGNFPGRFSGRQFSNSRSEMNVSTLELGDSALYLCASSTGQGSGETQYFGPGTRLLVL.

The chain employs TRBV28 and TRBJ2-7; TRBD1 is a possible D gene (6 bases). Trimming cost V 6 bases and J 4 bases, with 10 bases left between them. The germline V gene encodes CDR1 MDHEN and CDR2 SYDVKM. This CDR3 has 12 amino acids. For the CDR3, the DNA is TGTGCCAGCAGCCTCGGACAGTACGAGCAGTACTTC. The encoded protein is CASSLGQYEQYF.

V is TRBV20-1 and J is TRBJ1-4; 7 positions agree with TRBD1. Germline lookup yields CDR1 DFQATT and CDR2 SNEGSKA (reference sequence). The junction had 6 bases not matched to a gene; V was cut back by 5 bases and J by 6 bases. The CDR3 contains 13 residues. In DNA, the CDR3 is TGCAGTGCTCTCGTCCAGGGGGATGAAAAACTGTTTTTT. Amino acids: CSALVQGDEKLFF.

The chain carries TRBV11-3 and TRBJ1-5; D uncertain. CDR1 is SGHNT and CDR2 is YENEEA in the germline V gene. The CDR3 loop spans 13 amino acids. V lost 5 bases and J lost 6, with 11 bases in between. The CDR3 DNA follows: TGTGCCAGCAGCGCGAGACATGCTCAGCCCCAGCATTTT. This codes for CASSARHAQPQHF.